This passage covers 27 T cell receptor beta chains from one sample sequenced in a study of T cells in Graves' hyperthyroidism and ophthalmopathy. RNA transcripts gave rise to amplified TCR beta CDR3 regions. During a first-round RT-PCR of the TCR CDR3, the HTBI primer set was used. TCRdb ran MiXCR on the multiplex PCR reads and lists one entry per CDR3 protein. The sample holds about 290,000 distinct CDR3 sequences, roughly 15% seen once. The sequenced material came from blood. The receptor set was obtained from a woman in her twenties or thirties with Graves' hyperthyroidism that later progressed to Graves' ophthalmopathy.

This chain connects TRBV27 to TRBJ2-3; D is unresolved. This CDR3 is built from 12 residues. The V end lost 10 bases, the J end lost 2 bases, and 10 bases lay between the germline ends. Germline CDR1 MNHEY, CDR2 SMNVEV (reference sequence). CDR3 amino acids: CATRVATDTQYF. CDR3 nucleotides: TGTGCCACCCGGGTAGCCACAGATACGCAGTATTTT.

The chain joins TRBV4-2 to TRBJ2-5, with TRBD2 identical over 7 bases. CDR3 size: 15 residues. J was trimmed by 2 bases and V by 3 bases; bases with no gene match: 6. Germline V CDR1 and CDR2: LGHNA, YNFKEQ. The DNA for the CDR3 is TGTGCCAGCAGCCAGTCGTCTAGCGGACAAGAGACCCAGTACTTC. This codes for CASSQSSSGQETQYF.

As to this clonotype: One junction end does not reproduce the germline sequence, and a read error may be involved. This chain links TRBV2 with TRBJ2-7; D not resolved. Germline CDR1 reads SNHLY; CDR2 reads FYNNEI. This CDR3 spans 14 amino acids. CDR3 residues: CASSELGSSYAQYF. The CDR3 nucleotides are TGTGCCAGCAGTGAATTGGGCAGCTCCTACGCGCAGTACTTC.

This clonotype has a count of ten or more. The rearrangement joins TRBV20-1 to TRBJ1-2, with D tentatively TRBD1 (6 bases). Trimming took 3 bases from V and 1 from J, leaving 12 bases between them. The CDR3 spans 14 residues. Germline values: CDR1 DFQATT, CDR2 SNEGSKA (reference sequence). The DNA for the CDR3 is TGCAGTGCTAGTGAGGGGGTATATAACTATGGCTACACCTTC. Amino acid sequence: CSASEGVYNYGYTF.

This clonotype was observed many times. The chain joins TRBV20-1 to TRBJ2-4; D ambiguous. CDR1 and CDR2 (germline): DFQATT, SNEGSKA (reference sequence). This CDR3 spans 13 amino acids. Trimming took off 7 bases at V and 1 base at J, with 11 bases between the two ends. CDR3 nucleotides: TGCAGTGGCCTAGAGGTGGCCAAAAACATTCAGTACTTC. As protein: CSGLEVAKNIQYF.

This clonotype was seen many times. J is TRBJ2-1 and V is TRBV7-9, with TRBD2 matching over 7 bases. This CDR3 is built from 13 residues. Losses at the gene ends were 2 bases for V and 9 bases for J; bases not matched to a gene: 4. Looked up from germline, CDR1 is SEHNR and CDR2 is FQNEAQ (reference sequence). The CDR3: CASSLSTSFEQFF. Written as DNA, the CDR3 is TGTGCCAGCAGCTTATCGACTAGCTTTGAGCAGTTCTTC.

This clonotype has a handful of counts. This rearrangement joins TRBV7-2 to TRBJ2-6, with D possibly TRBD2 on 5 matching bases. The V gene lost 3 bases and the J gene lost 3 bases, with 21 bases spanning the gap. This CDR3 has 19 residues. The germline V gene encodes CDR1 SGHTA and CDR2 FQGNSA. The CDR3 here is CASSFRRVPQSFGANVLTF. CDR3 coding DNA: TGTGCCAGCAGCTTCCGGCGGGTCCCTCAGAGCTTTGGGGCCAACGTCCTGACTTTC.

This clonotype was detected many times. This chain links TRBV30 with TRBJ2-1; D is unresolved. Trimming took off 5 bases at V and 2 bases at J, with 4 bases between the two ends. The CDR3 has 11 residues. CDR1 is GTSNPN and CDR2 is SVGIG in the germline V gene (reference sequence). The CDR3 DNA reads as TGTGCCTGGTCCCCCTACAATGAGCAGTTCTTC. Protein sequence: CAWSPYNEQFF.

On this clonotype itself: One base away lies a much larger clone, so this may be a sequencing read error. The gene calls are TRBV11-2 and TRBJ1-1; D is undetermined. Germline V gives CDR1 SGHAT, CDR2 FQNNGV. The CDR3 runs 13 residues. The ends were cut back, 1 base at V and 4 bases at J, with 7 bases in the middle. The CDR3: CASSLGEGTEAFF. In DNA, the CDR3 is TGTGCCAGCAGCTTAGGGGAGGGCACTGAAGCTTTCTTT.

This sequence joins TRBV7-2 and TRBJ1-6, with D perhaps TRBD1 (5 bases). Germline V gene lookup returns CDR1 SGHTA and CDR2 FQGNSA. The CDR3 is 16 amino acids. Between the trimmed V and J ends, which lost 5 bases and 9 bases, there was a span of 20 bases. The CDR3 loop is CASSASGTSGSSPLHF. Written as DNA, the CDR3 is TGTGCCAGCAGCGCATCCGGGACGTCTGGGAGTTCACCCCTCCACTTT.

This clonotype was seen at least ten times. The chain has TRBV6-1 and TRBJ2-3; 7 bases align to TRBD1. This CDR3 is built from 15 residues. Looked up from germline, CDR1 is MNHNS and CDR2 is SASEGT. V lost 5 bases and J lost 0; bases outside the gene matches: 5. Here the CDR3 reads CASSPTGASTDTQYF. The DNA for the CDR3 is TGTGCCAGCAGTCCCACAGGGGCTAGCACAGATACGCAGTATTTT.

This clonotype was picked up a small number of times. V is TRBV19 and J is TRBJ2-1; 9 bases line up with TRBD2. V was pared by 3 bases and J by 5 bases, with 5 bases of the junction left unmatched. The CDR3 has 15 amino acids. Germline V gene lookup returns CDR1 LNHDA and CDR2 SQIVND (reference sequence). DNA for the CDR3: TGTGCCAGTAGTATTCTAGCGGGGAGGGACAATGAGCAGTTCTTC. Translation: CASSILAGRDNEQFF.

This clonotype has ten or more counts. V usage is TRBV28 and J usage is TRBJ1-5; D not certain. The CDR3 has 16 amino acids. Trimming removed 7 bases at V and 1 base at J, with 17 bases between. Per the germline V gene, CDR1 is MDHEN and CDR2 is SYDVKM. DNA of the CDR3: TGTGCCAGCACCGCTCAAATGACACAGAGCAATCAGCCCCAGCATTTT. This codes for CASTAQMTQSNQPQHF. The variable domain in full, completed from reference TRBV28 and TRBJ1-5, reads DVKVTQSSRYLVKRTGEKVFLECVQDMDHENMFWYRQDPGLGLRLIYFSYDVKMKEKGDIPEGYSVSREKKERFSLILESASTNQTSMYLCASTAQMTQSNQPQHFGDGTRLSIL.

The chain has TRBV19 and TRBJ2-2, with D uncertain. Per germline, CDR1 LNHDA and CDR2 SQIVND (reference sequence). The CDR3 is 14 residues long. V lost 7 bases to trimming and J lost 1 base, with 10 bases between them. The CDR3 DNA sequence: TGTGCCAGTAAGTTCCAGGAGAACACCGGGGAGCTGTTTTTT. Translation gives CASKFQENTGELFF. Full variable domain (missing parts from reference TRBV19 and TRBJ2-2): DGGITQSPKYLFRKEGQNVTLSCEQNLNHDAMYWYRQDPGQGLRLIYYSQIVNDFQKGDIAEGYSVSREKKESFPLTVTSAQKNPTAFYLCASKFQENTGELFFGEGSRLTVL.

This clonotype was seen many times. V and J are TRBV2 and TRBJ2-2; a weak D match, TRBD2 (6 bases). Germline values: CDR1 SNHLY, CDR2 FYNNEI. V was clipped by 6 bases and J by 4 bases, with 15 bases between them. The CDR3 sequence is 15 residues long. CDR3 bases: TGTGCCAGCAGGGGGGAGGAATCGCGCACCGGGGAGCTGTTTTTT. Protein: CASRGEESRTGELFF.

This clonotype turned up a few times. This chain connects TRBV9 to TRBJ2-3, with TRBD2 as a possible D gene (6 bases). This CDR3 has 17 residues. CDR1 and CDR2 from the germline V gene are SGDLS and YYNGEE. V lost 2 bases and J lost 0, with 16 bases in between. CDR3 nucleotides: TGTGCCAGCAGCGTTCCGGGACTCACGGCGAGCACAGATACGCAGTATTTT. The encoded protein is CASSVPGLTASTDTQYF.

This clonotype occurred many times. The rearrangement joins TRBV6-1 to TRBJ1-6; D remains ambiguous. Germline CDR1 is MNHNS and CDR2 is SASEGT. This CDR3 is 14 amino acids long. The V end lost 4 bases, the J end lost 6 bases, and 10 bases lay between the germline ends. The CDR3 is CASSVGEGNSPLHF. The CDR3 coding sequence is TGTGCCAGCAGTGTCGGGGAAGGTAATTCACCCCTCCACTTT.

V and J are TRBV6-4 and TRBJ2-1; TRBD2 matches at 9 bases. Germline CDR1 MRHNA, CDR2 SNTAGT. The CDR3 spans 15 residues. V dropped 6 bases and J dropped 8; count of bases not matched to a gene: 11. The CDR3 DNA reads TGTGCCAGCAGCCCCGGGACTAGCCCCGTCTATGAGCAGTTCTTC. Its protein product is CASSPGTSPVYEQFF.

This clonotype was picked up a small number of times. V is TRBV19 and J is TRBJ2-1, with 7 bases fitting TRBD2. V shed 4 bases and J 5 bases; nucleotides not matched to a gene: 8. This CDR3 region has 15 residues. CDR1 LNHDA and CDR2 SQIVND come from the germline V gene (reference sequence). CDR3 bases: TGTGCCAGTAGTAACGGGGCTAGCGGAAACAATGAGCAGTTCTTC. It encodes CASSNGASGNNEQFF.

This clonotype has a count of ten or more. The rearrangement uses TRBV30 and TRBJ2-1, with 10 nucleotides matching TRBD2. Germline V CDR1 and CDR2: GTSNPN, SVGIG (reference sequence). The CDR3 covers 13 residues. The junction had 4 bases not matched to a gene; V was cut back by 3 bases and J by 8 bases. This chain's CDR3 is CAWSLAGAHEQFF. DNA for the CDR3: TGTGCCTGGAGCCTAGCGGGAGCCCATGAGCAGTTCTTC.

This clonotype was recorded many times. J is TRBJ2-7 and V is TRBV28; no reliable D call. Trimming took off 6 bases at V and 2 bases at J, with 14 bases between the two ends. The CDR3 loop spans 14 amino acids. Germline CDR1 MDHEN, CDR2 SYDVKM. CDR3 DNA: TGTGCCAGCAGGCCACCGGGCCACACCTACGAGCAGTACTTC. As protein: CASRPPGHTYEQYF. The whole variable domain, remainder taken from reference TRBV28 and TRBJ2-7, is DVKVTQSSRYLVKRTGEKVFLECVQDMDHENMFWYRQDPGLGLRLIYFSYDVKMKEKGDIPEGYSVSREKKERFSLILESASTNQTSMYLCASRPPGHTYEQYFGPGTRLTVT.

The table lists this clonotype with many counts. The CDR3 here is CASHPRTYNEQFF. In nucleotides, the CDR3 is TGTGCCAGCCATCCCCGGACGTACAATGAGCAGTTCTTC. The chain recombines TRBV27 with TRBJ2-1; no reliable D call. Germline-derived CDR1 and CDR2 are MNHEY and SMNVEV (reference sequence). This CDR3 is built from 13 residues. Trimming removed 8 bases at V and 4 bases at J, with 12 bases between.

This clonotype has at least ten counts. V and J are TRBV6-1 and TRBJ2-7; 7 positions agree with TRBD1. CDR3 length: 13 residues. The V gene end was trimmed by 10 bases and the J gene end by 3 bases; junction bases not matched to a gene: 9. Germline loops: CDR1 MNHNS, CDR2 SASEGT. The CDR3 DNA follows: TGTGCCACCTGGGGACAGTCTCGCTACGAGCAGTACTTC. It encodes CATWGQSRYEQYF.

This clonotype was counted at least ten times. The chain recombines TRBV12-3 or TRBV12-4 with TRBJ2-2; D ambiguous. The CDR3 has 16 residues. Trimming stripped 2 bases from V and 0 bases from J, with 10 bases between. The CDR3 here is CASSLWADANTGELFF. The CDR3, as DNA: TGTGCCAGCAGTTTATGGGCGGACGCGAACACCGGGGAGCTGTTTTTT.

This clonotype was recorded at least ten times. The DNA of the CDR3 is TGTGCCAGCAGCGCCATGGACCCCGGGACAGGGTACACCGGGGAGCTGTTTTTT. It specifies CASSAMDPGTGYTGELFF. The genes are TRBV11-2 and TRBJ2-2; 9 nucleotides align to TRBD1. The length of the CDR3 is 18 residues. The germline V gene has CDR1 SGHAT and CDR2 FQNNGV. Trimming at V came to 5 bases and at J to 3 bases, leaving 13 bases not matched to a gene.

The V and J genes are TRBV10-3 and TRBJ1-4, with D tentatively TRBD1 (5 bases). CDR3 size: 16 residues. Germline CDR1 is ENHRY and CDR2 is SYGVKD. The V gene lost 10 bases and the J gene lost 5 bases, with 23 bases spanning the gap. CDR3 nucleotides: TGTGCCACCAAGGGAGGGCCGGGACGGGAGAATGAAAAACTGTTTTTT. Its translation is CATKGGPGRENEKLFF.

V usage is TRBV28 and J usage is TRBJ1-5; 8 bases fit TRBD1. The germline V gene has CDR1 MDHEN and CDR2 SYDVKM. V lost 8 bases and J lost 11; bases outside the gene matches: 14. CDR3 size: 14 residues. The CDR3 DNA follows: TGTGCCAGCTCCGGGACAGGTGCGCAAGAGACCCAGCATTTT. This sequence encodes CASSGTGAQETQHF. The complete variable domain, with remaining parts taken from reference TRBV28 and TRBJ1-5, reads DVKVTQSSRYLVKRTGEKVFLECVQDMDHENMFWYRQDPGLGLRLIYFSYDVKMKEKGDIPEGYSVSREKKERFSLILESASTNQTSMYLCASSGTGAQETQHFGDGTRLSIL.